This T cell receptor (beta chain) was captured in a study of blood T cell repertoires in COVID-19. On the study more broadly: The cDNA or gDNA used as material had been derived from T cells, B-cell-depleted T cells, or PBMCs.

Seattle's cohort entered during active infection and was followed longitudinally. The germline V and J ends were trimmed by 4 bases and 2 bases, with 6 bases remaining between them. This CDR3 contains 12 residues. In germline, CDR1 is SGHDT, CDR2 YYEEEE. In the source study's methods: Cell counts per sample came from amplifying reference gene primers. The table came from immunoSEQ multiplex PCR; TCRdb's copy has only in-frame clones and leaves some out. V and J calls plus clone size are reproduced from that table; the DNA served to infer D and trimming. The sample consists of 97,000 or so clones, around 90% of them appearing once.

The clonotype was recovered from a woman aged 45-59 years with COVID-19, enrolled during active disease. The chain employs TRBV5-6 and TRBJ1-2, with D possibly being TRBD1 (5 bases). What was sequenced was peripheral blood. This chain's CDR3 is CASSRTNYGYTF. The CDR3 DNA reads TGTGCCAGCAGCAGGACAAACTATGGCTACACCTTC.